These 32 T cell receptor beta chains came from one sample sequenced in a study of T cells in Graves' hyperthyroidism and ophthalmopathy. Amplified TCR beta CDR3 regions derived from RNA transcripts. The HTBI primer set served for first-round RT-PCR of the TCR CDR3. TCRdb re-analysed the multiplex PCR reads in MiXCR, keeping a single row per CDR3 protein. The sample lists approximately 500,000 distinct CDR3 sequences; 35% to 55% were seen once. Sequencing used peripheral blood or thyroid tissue (not recorded which). These receptors were obtained from a woman between 18 and 30 years old with Graves' hyperthyroidism.

This clonotype came up once. V is TRBV29-1 and J is TRBJ1-2; TRBD1 aligns across 11 bases. With V trimmed by 5 bases and J by 5 bases, 4 bases remained unmatched. The CDR3 has 13 amino acids. Germline loops: CDR1 SQVTM, CDR2 ANQGSEA. The chain's CDR3 is CSVWTGGRYGYTF. The CDR3 nucleotides are TGCAGCGTTTGGACAGGGGGCAGGTATGGCTACACCTTC.

The CDR3 sequence is CSVETGAVGYTF. CDR3 bases: TGCAGCGTTGAGACAGGTGCGGTCGGCTACACCTTC. This rearrangement joins TRBV29-1 to TRBJ1-2, with D possibly TRBD1 on 6 matching bases. CDR1 SQVTM and CDR2 ANQGSEA come from the germline V gene. Trimming shortened V by 3 bases and J by 8 bases, and 13 bases separated the two germline ends. The CDR3 contains 12 residues.

This chain joins TRBV7-9 and TRBJ2-7; either TRBD1 or TRBD2 may supply D (5 bases each). The germline V gene has CDR1 SEHNR and CDR2 FQNEAQ (reference sequence). The CDR3 contains 13 residues. Between the trimmed V and J ends, which lost 2 bases and 5 bases, there was a span of 10 bases. DNA for the CDR3: TGTGCCAGCAGCTTACGAGGGACCCACGAGCAGTACTTC. It specifies CASSLRGTHEQYF.

In the case of this clonotype: The DNA is left out, because the CDR3 cannot be placed on it with certainty; the CDR3 is given as TCRdb lists it. The rearrangement links TRBV5-1 to TRBJ1-2. The CDR3 is made up of 14 amino acids, end residues included. Looked up from germline, CDR1 is SGHRS and CDR2 is YFSETQ. CDR3: CASSLGKGSYGCTF.

This clonotype was seen a few times. The chain links TRBV27 to TRBJ2-5, with TRBD1 identical over 10 bases. Trimming took 3 bases from V and 5 from J; bases not matched to a gene: 9. This CDR3 is built from 16 residues. The germline CDR1 and CDR2 sequences are MNHEY and SMNVEV (reference sequence). CDR3 in DNA: TGTGCCAGCAGTTTCCTCGGGACAGGGGCGGATGAGACCCAGTACTTC. Translated, it gives CASSFLGTGADETQYF.

This clonotype was seen ten or more times. V and J are TRBV24-1 and TRBJ1-5; TRBD1 aligns across 7 bases. In germline, CDR1 is KGHDR, CDR2 SFDVKD. Trimming took 5 bases from V and 7 from J; bases not matched to a gene: 10. CDR3 length: 15 amino acids. CDR3 DNA: TGTGCCACCAGTGGGGGTCGAGGGGGCCGACAGCCCCAGCATTTT. This sequence encodes CATSGGRGGRQPQHF.

The J gene is TRBJ1-2, the V gene TRBV2; tentatively, D is TRBD1 (5 bases). The CDR3 has 12 residues. Germline V gene sequence: CDR1 SNHLY, CDR2 FYNNEI. Trimming left V 7 bases short and J 10 bases short, with 16 bases between. The CDR3 bases are TGTGCCAGCAATCTAGCGGGGGTTGACTACACCTTC. It codes for CASNLAGVDYTF.

The rearrangement uses TRBV15 and TRBJ1-2, with D maybe TRBD1 (5 bases). Between the trimmed V and J ends, which lost 3 bases and 8 bases, there was a span of 19 bases. Germline lookup yields CDR1 LNHNV and CDR2 YYDKDF (reference sequence). This CDR3 has 15 amino acids. This chain's CDR3 is CATSSQQRGGSGYTF. As DNA, the CDR3 is TGTGCCACCAGCAGCCAACAGAGGGGCGGTAGCGGCTACACCTTC.

The chain couples TRBV6-5 to TRBJ1-1, with D tentatively TRBD1 (5 bases). V dropped 2 bases and J dropped 6 bases, with 13 bases sitting between them. The CDR3 length is 14 residues. Germline V gene data show CDR1 as MNHEY and CDR2 as SVGAGI. The CDR3 DNA reads TGTGCCAGCAGTTACAATCAACCGGGGGCTGAAGCTTTCTTT. This translates into CASSYNQPGAEAFF.

This sequence joins TRBV7-3 and TRBJ1-1, with 8 bases fitting TRBD1. CDR3 length: 14 amino acids. Trimming at V came to 8 bases and at J to 6 bases, leaving 11 bases not matched to a gene. Germline V gene sequence: CDR1 SGHTA, CDR2 FQGTGA. This chain's CDR3 is CASSPRQGTPEAFF. CDR3 nucleotide sequence: TGTGCCAGCTCCCCTCGACAGGGGACCCCTGAAGCTTTCTTT.

In its sample, this clonotype was seen many times. The J gene is TRBJ2-5, the V gene TRBV29-1; tentatively, D is TRBD2 (7 bases). The CDR3 totals 13 residues. Germline V CDR1 and CDR2: SQVTM, ANQGSEA. The CDR3 region is CSGGGTPKETQYF. The CDR3 DNA follows: TGCAGTGGGGGAGGGACACCGAAAGAGACCCAGTACTTC.

J is TRBJ2-7 and V is TRBV20-1, with 10 nucleotides matching TRBD2. Germline values: CDR1 DFQATT, CDR2 SNEGSKA (reference sequence). CDR3 length equals 16 residues. V gave up 0 bases and J gave up 0 bases; unmatched junction bases: 5. CDR3 loop: CSARDGLAVSSYEQYF. CDR3 coding DNA: TGCAGTGCTAGAGACGGACTAGCGGTAAGCTCCTACGAGCAGTACTTC.

The J gene is TRBJ2-2, the V gene TRBV24-1; D ambiguous. The germline V gene has CDR1 KGHDR and CDR2 SFDVKD. The CDR3 has 16 amino acids. Trimming left V 3 bases short and J 5 bases short, with 15 bases between. CDR3 DNA: TGTGCCACCAGTGATCCGGGTCGCTCGAGGACCGGGGAGCTGTTTTTT. It codes for CATSDPGRSRTGELFF.

This clonotype has only a few counts. Germline is not matched at one junction end, which may reflect a read error. The V call is TRBV7-2, the J call TRBJ2-1, with TRBD2 identical over 10 bases. From germline, CDR1 is SGHTA and CDR2 FQGNSA. The CDR3 contains 15 residues. The CDR3 DNA reads as TGTGCCAGCAGCTTAGGGGGTAGCGGGAGGCCAGGCCAGGTCTTC. Amino acid sequence: CASSLGGSGRPGQVF.

In regard to this clonotype: The germline gene is not matched at one end of the junction; a read error may be the cause. The V gene is TRBV6-4, the J gene TRBJ2-3, with D unclear. Germline CDR1 reads MRHNA; CDR2 reads SNTAGT. The CDR3 spans 13 residues. CDR3 coding DNA: TGTGCCAGCAGTTACTCGGGTCCAGATACGCAGTATTTT. It yields the protein CASSYSGPDTQYF.

This clonotype was observed at least ten times. V gene TRBV19 combines with J gene TRBJ1-4; D is undetermined. The V gene lost 1 base and the J gene lost 5 bases, with 5 bases spanning the gap. The CDR3 spans 13 residues. Germline V gene sequence: CDR1 LNHDA, CDR2 SQIVND (reference sequence). CDR3 region: CASSIGRNEKLFF. DNA for the CDR3: TGTGCCAGTAGTATAGGAAGGAATGAAAAACTGTTTTTT.

This clonotype occurred many times. The genes are TRBV4-1 and TRBJ2-7, with 13 positions matching TRBD2. CDR1 MGHRA and CDR2 YSYEKL come from the germline V gene. The CDR3 totals 16 residues. The V and J ends lost 1 base and 4 bases, in that order; junction bases with no gene match: 4. CDR3: CASSQGRTSGSYEQYF. The CDR3 region has the DNA TGCGCCAGCAGCCAAGGTCGGACTAGCGGGAGTTACGAGCAGTACTTC.

CDR3 in DNA: TGTGCCACCAGTGCAGTCGGGGCGGGCCAAGAGACCCAGTACTTC. It translates to CATSAVGAGQETQYF. V is TRBV24-1 and J is TRBJ2-5; either TRBD1 or TRBD2 may supply D (5 bases each). Trimming removed 5 bases at V and 1 base at J, with 13 bases between. Germline CDR1 and CDR2: KGHDR and SFDVKD. The CDR3 runs to 15 residues.

This clonotype has just a few counts. The gene calls are TRBV11-2 and TRBJ2-3, with TRBD1 as a possible D gene (5 bases). The V end was cut by 1 base, the J end by 3 bases, with 17 bases between. Germline V gene sequence: CDR1 SGHAT, CDR2 FQNNGV. The CDR3 is 17 residues long. CDR3 coding DNA: TGTGCCAGCAGCTTAGTGGGAACAGGCGTTATGACAGATACGCAGTATTTT. Encoded protein: CASSLVGTGVMTDTQYF. The variable domain in full, completed from reference TRBV11-2 and TRBJ2-3, reads EAGVAQSPRYKIIEKRQSVAFWCNPISGHATLYWYQQILGQGPKLLIQFQNNGVVDDSQLPKDRFSAERLKGVDSTLKIQPAKLEDSAVYLCASSLVGTGVMTDTQYFGPGTRLTVL.

This clonotype was detected many times. The rearrangement joins TRBV29-1 to TRBJ1-5, with 7 bases that match TRBD1. CDR1 is SQVTM and CDR2 is ANQGSEA in the germline V gene. CDR3 length: 14 amino acids. Trimming removed 6 bases from V and 5 bases from J; junction bases left unmatched: 10. CDR3 nucleotide sequence: TGCAGCGTCCAATGGGGGGACAGCTATCAGCCCCAGCATTTT. Translating gives CSVQWGDSYQPQHF.

This clonotype was observed at least ten times. The V gene is TRBV7-8, the J gene TRBJ2-7; 9 nucleotides align to TRBD2. Germline CDR1 reads SGHVS; CDR2 reads FQNEAQ. The CDR3 loop spans 17 amino acids. After removal of 1 base from V and 4 bases from J, the junction contained 11 bases not matched to a gene. The CDR3 DNA reads as TGTGCCAGCAGCTTAGTCGTTTCTGGTCTAGCGGGATACGAGCAGTACTTC. Protein: CASSLVVSGLAGYEQYF. Variable domain in full (rest from reference TRBV7-8 and TRBJ2-7): GAGVSQSPRYKVAKRGQDVALRCDPISGHVSLFWYQQALGQGPEFLTYFQNEAQLDKSGLPSDRFFAERPEGSVSTLKIQRTQQEDSAVYLCASSLVVSGLAGYEQYFGPGTRLTVT.

The gene calls are TRBV4-2 and TRBJ1-1, with D possibly TRBD1 on 5 matching bases. The V gene's germline CDR1 is LGHNA and CDR2 YNFKEQ. This CDR3 spans 15 amino acids. The V end was cut by 0 bases, the J end by 7 bases, with 15 bases between. CDR3 bases: TGTGCCAGCAGCCAAGAACTGGCAGGGTACGGTGAAGCTTTCTTT. Encoded protein: CASSQELAGYGEAFF.

The CDR3 DNA is TGTGCCATCAGTGAGTCGGGGGGGCGCGGAGCTTTCTTT. Encoded protein: CAISESGGRGAFF. The V and J genes are TRBV10-3 and TRBJ1-1; D perhaps matches TRBD1 (6 bases). Trimming cost V 0 bases and J 10 bases, with 12 bases left between them. The V gene's germline CDR1 is ENHRY and CDR2 SYGVKD. The CDR3 covers 13 residues.

This sequence joins TRBV10-3 and TRBJ2-7; TRBD1 aligns across 9 bases. V dropped 6 bases and J dropped 7; count of bases not matched to a gene: 7. This CDR3 has 13 residues. Germline-derived CDR1 and CDR2 are ENHRY and SYGVKD. The CDR3 nucleotides are TGTGCCATCAGCGGGACAGGGAATGGGGAGCAGTACTTC. Its translation is CAISGTGNGEQYF.

This clonotype was counted many times. The V and J genes are TRBV19 and TRBJ1-2; TRBD1 matches 10 bases. This CDR3 spans 14 amino acids. V gave up 6 bases and J gave up 6 bases; unmatched junction bases: 7. The germline gives CDR1 LNHDA, CDR2 SQIVND (reference sequence). CDR3 nucleotides: TGTGCCAGTAGACCCAGCGACAGGGGGCATGGCTACACCTTC. Its translation is CASRPSDRGHGYTF.

This clonotype was seen only a few times. This sequence joins TRBV5-1 and TRBJ2-5; D call uncertain. The V end was cut by 0 bases, the J end by 1 base, with 10 bases between. Germline loops: CDR1 SGHRS, CDR2 YFSETQ. The CDR3 spans 15 residues. Written as DNA, the CDR3 is TGCGCCAGCAGCTTGGCCCCGGCCCCCCAAGAGACCCAGTACTTC. Translating gives CASSLAPAPQETQYF.

This clonotype was observed at least ten times. V gene TRBV3-1 combines with J gene TRBJ2-7; D is uncertain. V lost 2 bases and J lost 2, with 10 bases in between. The CDR3 spans 14 residues. CDR1 is LGHDT, CDR2 YNNKEL, per germline (reference sequence). CDR3 in amino acids: CASSQPGSTYEQYF. For the CDR3, the DNA is TGTGCCAGCAGCCAACCTGGGTCTACCTACGAGCAGTACTTC.

This clonotype appeared a few times. The V gene is TRBV9, the J gene TRBJ1-5, with D possibly matching TRBD1 (6 bases). Deletions cut 3 bases from V and 2 bases from J, with 9 bases between. Germline V gene lookup returns CDR1 SGDLS and CDR2 YYNGEE. The CDR3 totals 14 residues. CDR3 protein: CASSASGGNQPQHF. CDR3 in DNA: TGTGCCAGCAGCGCCTCAGGGGGCAATCAGCCCCAGCATTTT.

The rearrangement links TRBV7-3 to TRBJ2-6, with D hard to call. V shed 5 bases and J shed 3 bases, with 14 bases lying between them. The CDR3 is 16 amino acids. CDR1 SGHTA and CDR2 FQGTGA come from the germline V gene. CDR3 bases: TGTGCCAGCAGCCAAGAGTCTGGCTTTGGGGCCAACGTCCTGACTTTC. It is translated as CASSQESGFGANVLTF.

This clonotype was detected many times. One junction end does not reproduce the germline sequence, and a read error may be involved. The chain carries TRBV2 and TRBJ2-7; TRBD1 matches at 9 bases. CDR1 is SNHLY and CDR2 is FYNNEI in the germline V gene. The CDR3 consists of 17 residues. CDR3 sequence: CANSEVKGQGRSYEQYF. The CDR3 coding sequence is TGTGCCAACAGTGAAGTAAAGGGACAGGGACGCTCCTACGAGCAGTACTTC.

This clonotype appeared a few times. This is likely a read error, given that the CDR3 carries no conserved phenylalanine or tryptophan at its end. Because the CDR3's place on the DNA is in doubt, the DNA is left out and the CDR3 is given as listed by TCRdb. V is TRBV7-9 and J is TRBJ1-1. 8 amino acids form the CDR3, both terminal residues included. Germline assignment: CDR1 SEHNR and CDR2 FQNEAQ (reference sequence). CDR3 in amino acids: CASSLAYL.

This clonotype was observed at least ten times. The V gene is TRBV11-3, the J gene TRBJ1-5, with D uncertain. With 5 bases removed from V and 4 bases from J, the gap between germline ends came to 18 bases. The length of the CDR3 is 16 residues. In germline, CDR1 is SGHNT, CDR2 YENEEA. The CDR3 region has the DNA TGTGCCAGCAGCATCCGGGCCAACTTTCCTAATCAGCCCCAGCATTTT. It yields the protein CASSIRANFPNQPQHF.